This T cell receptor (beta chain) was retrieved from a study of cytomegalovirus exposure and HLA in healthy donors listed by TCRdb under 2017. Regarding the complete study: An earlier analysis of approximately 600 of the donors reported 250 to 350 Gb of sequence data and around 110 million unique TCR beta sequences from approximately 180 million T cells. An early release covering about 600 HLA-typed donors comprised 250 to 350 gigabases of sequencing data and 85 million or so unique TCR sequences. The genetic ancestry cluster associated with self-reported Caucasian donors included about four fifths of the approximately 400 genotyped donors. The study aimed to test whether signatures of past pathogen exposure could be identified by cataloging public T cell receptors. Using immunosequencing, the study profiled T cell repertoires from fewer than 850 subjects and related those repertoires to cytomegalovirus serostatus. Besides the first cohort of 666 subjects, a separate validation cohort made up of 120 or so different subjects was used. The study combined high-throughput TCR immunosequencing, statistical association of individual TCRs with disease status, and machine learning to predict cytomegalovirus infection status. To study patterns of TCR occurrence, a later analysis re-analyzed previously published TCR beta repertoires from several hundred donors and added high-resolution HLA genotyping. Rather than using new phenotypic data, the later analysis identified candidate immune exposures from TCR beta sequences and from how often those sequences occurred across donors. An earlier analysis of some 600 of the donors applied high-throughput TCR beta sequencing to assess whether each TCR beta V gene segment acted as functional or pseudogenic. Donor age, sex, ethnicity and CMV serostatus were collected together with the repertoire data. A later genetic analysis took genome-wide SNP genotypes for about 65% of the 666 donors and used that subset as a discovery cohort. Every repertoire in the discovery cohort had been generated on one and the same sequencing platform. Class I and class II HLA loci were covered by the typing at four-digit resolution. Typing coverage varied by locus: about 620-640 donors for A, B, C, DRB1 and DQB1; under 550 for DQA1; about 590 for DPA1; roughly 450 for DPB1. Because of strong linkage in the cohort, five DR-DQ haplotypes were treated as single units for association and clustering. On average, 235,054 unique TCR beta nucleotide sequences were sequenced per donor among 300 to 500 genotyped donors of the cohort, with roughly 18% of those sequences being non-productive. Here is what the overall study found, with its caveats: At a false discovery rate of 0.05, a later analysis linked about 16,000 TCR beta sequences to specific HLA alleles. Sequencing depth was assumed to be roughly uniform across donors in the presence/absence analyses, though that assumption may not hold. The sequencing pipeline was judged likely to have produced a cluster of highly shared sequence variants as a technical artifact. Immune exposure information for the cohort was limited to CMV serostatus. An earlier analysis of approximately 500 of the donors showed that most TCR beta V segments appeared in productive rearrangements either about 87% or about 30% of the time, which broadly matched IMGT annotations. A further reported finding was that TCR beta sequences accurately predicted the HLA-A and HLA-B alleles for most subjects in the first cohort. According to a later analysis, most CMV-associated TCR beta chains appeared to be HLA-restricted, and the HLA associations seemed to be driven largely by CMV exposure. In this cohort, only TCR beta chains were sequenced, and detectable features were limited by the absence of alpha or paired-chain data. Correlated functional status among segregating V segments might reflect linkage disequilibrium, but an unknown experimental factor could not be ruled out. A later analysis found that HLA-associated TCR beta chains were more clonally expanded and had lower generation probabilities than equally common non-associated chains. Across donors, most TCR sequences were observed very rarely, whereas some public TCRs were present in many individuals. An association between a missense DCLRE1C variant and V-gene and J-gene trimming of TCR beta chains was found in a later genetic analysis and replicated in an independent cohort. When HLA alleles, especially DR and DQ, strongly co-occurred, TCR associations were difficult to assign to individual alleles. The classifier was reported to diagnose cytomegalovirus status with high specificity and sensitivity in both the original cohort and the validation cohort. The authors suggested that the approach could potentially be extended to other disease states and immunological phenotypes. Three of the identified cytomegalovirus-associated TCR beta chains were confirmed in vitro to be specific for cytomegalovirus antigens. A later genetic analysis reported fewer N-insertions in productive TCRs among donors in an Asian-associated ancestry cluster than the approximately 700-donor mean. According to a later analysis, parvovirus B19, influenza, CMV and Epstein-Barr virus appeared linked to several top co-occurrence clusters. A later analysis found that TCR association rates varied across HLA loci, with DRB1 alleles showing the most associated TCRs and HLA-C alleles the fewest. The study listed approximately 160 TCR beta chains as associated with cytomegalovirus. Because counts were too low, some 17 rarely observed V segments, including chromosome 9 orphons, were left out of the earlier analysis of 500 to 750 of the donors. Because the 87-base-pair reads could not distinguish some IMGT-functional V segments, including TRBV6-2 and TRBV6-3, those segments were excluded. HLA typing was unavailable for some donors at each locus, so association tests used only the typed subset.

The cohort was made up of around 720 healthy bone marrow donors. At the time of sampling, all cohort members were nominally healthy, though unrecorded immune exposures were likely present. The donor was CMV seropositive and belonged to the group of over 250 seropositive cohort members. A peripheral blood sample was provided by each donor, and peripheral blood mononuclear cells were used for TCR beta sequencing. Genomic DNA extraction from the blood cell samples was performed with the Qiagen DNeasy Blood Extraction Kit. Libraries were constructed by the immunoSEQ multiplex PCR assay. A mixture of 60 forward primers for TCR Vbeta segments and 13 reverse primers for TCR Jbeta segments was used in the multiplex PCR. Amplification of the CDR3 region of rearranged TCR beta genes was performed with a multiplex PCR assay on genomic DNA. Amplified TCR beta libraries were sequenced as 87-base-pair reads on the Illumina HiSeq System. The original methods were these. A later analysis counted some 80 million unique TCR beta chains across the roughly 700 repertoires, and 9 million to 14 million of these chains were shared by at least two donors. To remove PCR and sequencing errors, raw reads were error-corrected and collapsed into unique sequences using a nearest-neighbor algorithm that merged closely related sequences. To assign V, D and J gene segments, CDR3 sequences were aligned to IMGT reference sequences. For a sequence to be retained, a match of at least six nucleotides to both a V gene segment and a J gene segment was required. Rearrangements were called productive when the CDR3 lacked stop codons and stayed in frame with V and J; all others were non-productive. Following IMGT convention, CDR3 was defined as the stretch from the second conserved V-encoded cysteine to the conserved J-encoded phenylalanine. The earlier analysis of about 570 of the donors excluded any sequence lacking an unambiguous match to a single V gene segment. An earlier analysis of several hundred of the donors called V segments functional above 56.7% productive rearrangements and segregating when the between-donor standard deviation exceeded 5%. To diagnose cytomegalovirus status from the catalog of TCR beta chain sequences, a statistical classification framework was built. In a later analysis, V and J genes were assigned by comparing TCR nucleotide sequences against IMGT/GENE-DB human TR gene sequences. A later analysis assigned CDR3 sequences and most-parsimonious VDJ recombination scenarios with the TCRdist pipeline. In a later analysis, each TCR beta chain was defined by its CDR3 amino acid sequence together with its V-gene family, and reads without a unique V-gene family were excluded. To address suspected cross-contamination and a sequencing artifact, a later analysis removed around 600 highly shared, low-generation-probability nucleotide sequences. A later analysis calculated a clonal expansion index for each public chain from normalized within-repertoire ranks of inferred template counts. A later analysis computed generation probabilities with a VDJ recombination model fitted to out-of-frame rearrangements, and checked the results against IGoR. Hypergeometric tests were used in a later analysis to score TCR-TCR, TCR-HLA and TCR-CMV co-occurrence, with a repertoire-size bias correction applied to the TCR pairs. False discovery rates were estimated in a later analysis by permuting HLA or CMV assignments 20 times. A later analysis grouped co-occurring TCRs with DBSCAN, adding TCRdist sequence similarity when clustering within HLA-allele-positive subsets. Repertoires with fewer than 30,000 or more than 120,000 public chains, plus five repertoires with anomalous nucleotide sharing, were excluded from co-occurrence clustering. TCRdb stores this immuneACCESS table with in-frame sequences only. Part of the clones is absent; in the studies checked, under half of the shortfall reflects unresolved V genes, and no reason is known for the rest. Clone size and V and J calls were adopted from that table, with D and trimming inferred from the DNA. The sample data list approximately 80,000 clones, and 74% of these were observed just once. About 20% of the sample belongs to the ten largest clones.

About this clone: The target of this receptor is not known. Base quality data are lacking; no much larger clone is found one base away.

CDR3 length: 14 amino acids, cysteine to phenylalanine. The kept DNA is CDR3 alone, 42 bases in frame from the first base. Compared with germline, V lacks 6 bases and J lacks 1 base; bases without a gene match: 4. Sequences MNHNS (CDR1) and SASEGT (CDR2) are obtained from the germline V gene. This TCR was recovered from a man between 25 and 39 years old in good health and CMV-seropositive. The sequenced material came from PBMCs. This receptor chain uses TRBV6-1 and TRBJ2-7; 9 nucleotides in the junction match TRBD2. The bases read TGTGCCAGCAGACCTAGCGGGGAATCCTACGAGCAGTACTTC. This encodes CASRPSGESYEQYF.